Following are 29 T cell receptor beta chains from one sample sequenced in a study of cytomegalovirus exposure and HLA in healthy donors. Sequencing used immunoSEQ multiplex PCR; TCRdb keeps in-frame clones, though not all of them. The sample holds about 49,000 clones, around 94% seen once. The sequencing sample was made of PBMCs. Receptor source: a woman aged 18-29 years in good health and CMV-seropositive.

This clone came up once. The V call is TRBV7-9, the J call TRBJ1-4; TRBD1 aligns across 7 bases. The germline gives CDR1 SEHNR, CDR2 FQNEAQ (reference sequence). Trimming removed 6 bases from V and 8 bases from J; junction bases left unmatched: 9. The CDR3 has 14 residues. The CDR3 loop is CASRPTGVKEKLFF. CDR3 in DNA: TGTGCCAGCAGACCAACAGGGGTGAAGGAAAAACTGTTTTTT.

The chain links TRBV6-6 to TRBJ2-1; TRBD1 matches 12 bases. In germline, CDR1 is MNHNY, CDR2 SVGAGI (reference sequence). V lost 7 bases to trimming and J lost 8 bases; unmatched junction nucleotides: 9. The CDR3 has 15 residues. The CDR3 here is CASTQGGTGGYEQFF. In DNA, the CDR3 is TGTGCCAGCACCCAGGGAGGGACAGGGGGCTATGAGCAGTTCTTC.

This chain connects TRBV28 to TRBJ2-1; 11 nucleotides align to TRBD2. The CDR3 contains 16 residues. Germline values: CDR1 MDHEN, CDR2 SYDVKM. With V trimmed by 2 bases and J by 7 bases, 7 bases remained unmatched. Here the CDR3 DNA reads TGTGCCAGCAGTTTAGTTAGCGGGAGGGCCTTAAATGAGCAGTTCTTC. Encoded protein: CASSLVSGRALNEQFF.

This clone came up once. V is TRBV19 and J is TRBJ1-3; the D gene is possibly TRBD1 (5 bases). CDR1 LNHDA and CDR2 SQIVND come from the germline V gene (reference sequence). The CDR3 spans 15 residues. V lost 9 bases, J lost 0 bases, and 15 bases lay in between. The CDR3 sequence is CASSLQAISGNTIYF. CDR3 in DNA: TGTGCCAGCTCCCTACAGGCGATCTCTGGAAACACCATATATTTT.

The CDR3 nucleotides are TGTGCCAGCAGTTTGCTAGCGGGATCCAGGGATACGCAGTATTTT. Translating gives CASSLLAGSRDTQYF. The chain joins TRBV27 to TRBJ2-3; 9 nucleotides match TRBD2. V gave up 3 bases and J gave up 6 bases; unmatched junction bases: 7. CDR1 and CDR2 (germline): MNHEY, SMNVEV (reference sequence). The CDR3 contains 15 residues.

V is TRBV27 and J is TRBJ2-7, with TRBD1 matching 7 bases. V shed 2 bases and J 4 bases; nucleotides not matched to a gene: 8. Germline V gives CDR1 MNHEY, CDR2 SMNVEV (reference sequence). The CDR3 consists of 15 residues. CDR3 region: CASSLPGTVKYEQYF. In nucleotides, the CDR3 is TGTGCCAGCAGTTTACCGGGGACAGTCAAATACGAGCAGTACTTC.

The CDR3 nucleotides read TGTGCCAGCAGCTTCCAAGCCAGGGAGGATGGAAACACCATATATTTT. Translation gives CASSFQAREDGNTIYF. V usage is TRBV5-6 and J usage is TRBJ1-3, with D possibly TRBD1 on 5 matching bases. Germline CDR1 SGHDT, CDR2 YYEEEE. Trimming stripped 2 bases from V and 3 bases from J, with 15 bases between. The CDR3 totals 16 residues.

This chain links TRBV19 with TRBJ2-5; 10 nucleotides agree with TRBD2. There are 16 residues in the CDR3. The V gene's germline CDR1 is LNHDA and CDR2 SQIVND (reference sequence). After removal of 5 bases from V and 1 base from J, the junction contained 7 bases not matched to a gene. CDR3 DNA sequence: TGTGCCAGTAGTTCCCTTAGCGGGAGGTTCCAAGAGACCCAGTACTTC. Encoded protein: CASSSLSGRFQETQYF. Full variable domain (outside the CDR3, taken from reference TRBV19 and TRBJ2-5): DGGITQSPKYLFRKEGQNVTLSCEQNLNHDAMYWYRQDPGQGLRLIYYSQIVNDFQKGDIAEGYSVSREKKESFPLTVTSAQKNPTAFYLCASSSLSGRFQETQYFGPGTRLLVL.

The chain links TRBV5-4 to TRBJ1-1; D ambiguous. V dropped 5 bases and J dropped 4 bases, with 24 bases sitting between them. Germline V gives CDR1 SGHNT, CDR2 YYREEE (reference sequence). This CDR3 has 17 amino acids. CDR3 coding DNA: TGTGCCAGCAGGGTTGGAGTGGTGGGAACGGGAACCACTGAAGCTTTCTTT. It codes for CASRVGVVGTGTTEAFF.

J is TRBJ2-7 and V is TRBV28; D unclear. V dropped 3 bases and J dropped 5 bases, with 11 bases sitting between them. CDR1 and CDR2 (germline): MDHEN, SYDVKM. The CDR3 contains 13 residues. This CDR3 reads CASSLPGLDEQYF. Here the CDR3 DNA reads TGTGCCAGCAGTTTGCCAGGCTTGGACGAGCAGTACTTC.

The count of this clone is one. The rearrangement links TRBV7-2 to TRBJ2-5, with 8 nucleotides matching TRBD2. The CDR3 is 14 amino acids. Trimming at V came to 5 bases and at J to 5 bases, leaving 7 bases not matched to a gene. Per germline, CDR1 SGHTA and CDR2 FQGNSA. CDR3 amino acids: CASSLGTRWETQYF. Written as DNA, the CDR3 is TGTGCCAGCAGCCTGGGGACTAGATGGGAGACCCAGTACTTC.

V and J are TRBV19 and TRBJ1-1; D is unclear. In germline, CDR1 is LNHDA, CDR2 SQIVND (reference sequence). This CDR3 has 15 amino acids. Trimming left V 0 bases short and J 2 bases short, with 10 bases between. The CDR3 region has the DNA TGTGCCAGTAGTATAGAGGCCAGAATTAACACTGAAGCTTTCTTT. It yields the protein CASSIEARINTEAFF.

The gene calls are TRBV6-1 and TRBJ2-1; 8 nucleotides align to TRBD2. The CDR3 runs 15 residues. V shed 3 bases and J 3 bases; nucleotides not matched to a gene: 4. Germline V gene data show CDR1 as MNHNS and CDR2 as SASEGT. The chain's CDR3 is CASSDSGGGYNEQFF. The CDR3 coding sequence is TGTGCCAGCAGTGACTCGGGGGGGGGCTACAATGAGCAGTTCTTC.

The chain employs TRBV5-1 and TRBJ2-5, with 7 bases fitting TRBD1. This CDR3 has 14 residues. The germline V gene has CDR1 SGHRS and CDR2 YFSETQ. The trim removed 1 base at V and 1 base at J, leaving 1 base unmatched. The CDR3 DNA reads TGCGCCAGCAGCTTGCAGGGGGTCCAAGAGACCCAGTACTTC. Amino acid sequence: CASSLQGVQETQYF.

V usage is TRBV5-1 and J usage is TRBJ2-1, with 15 bases identical to TRBD2. V trimming: 1 base; J trimming: 3 bases; junction bases outside the gene matches: 17. The CDR3 has 22 residues. Germline CDR1 reads SGHRS; CDR2 reads YFSETQ. CDR3 bases: TGCGCCAGCAGCTTGCGCGTGGCCGGGACTAGCGGGAGGAGCCACCTCTACAATGAGCAGTTCTTC. This gives the protein CASSLRVAGTSGRSHLYNEQFF.

The chain has TRBV5-5 and TRBJ2-7; D remains unclear. This CDR3 is built from 13 residues. The germline CDR1 and CDR2 sequences are SGHKS and YYEKEE (reference sequence). Trimming took 2 bases from V and 0 from J, leaving 6 bases between them. CDR3 sequence (DNA): TGTGCCAGCAGCTTAGCCCTCTCCTACGAGCAGTACTTC. Its translation is CASSLALSYEQYF.

This clone was seen once. The chain employs TRBV14 and TRBJ2-1, with TRBD2 identical over 7 bases. Germline V CDR1 and CDR2: SGHDN, FVKESK. The CDR3 length is 13 residues. The J segment lost 9 bases and the V segment lost 5 bases, leaving 7 bases of the junction unmatched. The CDR3 coding sequence is TGTGCCAGCAGCATTACTAGCGATAGTGAGCAGTTCTTC. Its translation: CASSITSDSEQFF.

The chain recombines TRBV7-6 with TRBJ2-6; a weak D match, TRBD1 (5 bases). V gave up 4 bases and J gave up 3 bases, with 19 bases separating them. Germline lookup yields CDR1 SGHVS and CDR2 FNYEAQ. This CDR3 has 18 residues. The CDR3 spells CASSYYRAGLDGANVLTF. The CDR3 DNA sequence: TGTGCCAGCAGCTATTATCGGGCAGGGCTTGATGGGGCCAACGTCCTGACTTTC.

J is TRBJ2-2 and V is TRBV5-1; D might be TRBD2 (6 bases). The CDR3 contains 15 residues. Germline V CDR1 and CDR2: SGHRS, YFSETQ. V gave up 2 bases and J gave up 4 bases, with 12 bases separating them. The CDR3 spells CASSFSGLRTGELFF. DNA for the CDR3: TGCGCCAGCAGCTTTTCGGGACTCCGCACCGGGGAGCTGTTTTTT. The entire variable domain, with the rest obtained from reference TRBV5-1 and TRBJ2-2, is as follows: KAGVTQTPRYLIKTRGQQVTLSCSPISGHRSVSWYQQTPGQGLQFLFEYFSETQRNKGNFPGRFSGRQFSNSRSEMNVSTLELGDSALYLCASSFSGLRTGELFFGEGSRLTVL.

The chain employs TRBV27 and TRBJ2-5; D may be TRBD1 (6 bases). Germline V lookup: CDR1 MNHEY, CDR2 SMNVEV (reference sequence). V was clipped by 2 bases and J by 2 bases, with 12 bases between them. This CDR3 is 15 amino acids long. The CDR3 loop reads CASSLPPQGQETQYF. The DNA of the CDR3 is TGTGCCAGCAGTTTACCCCCCCAGGGGCAAGAGACCCAGTACTTC.

The rearrangement links TRBV7-9 to TRBJ2-5; tentative D call: TRBD1 (7 bases). The length of the CDR3 is 16 residues. Germline CDR1 SEHNR, CDR2 FQNEAQ (reference sequence). Between the trimmed V and J ends, which lost 5 bases and 4 bases, there was a span of 20 bases. CDR3 region: CASSLQIWQGGETQYF. Written as DNA, the CDR3 is TGTGCCAGCAGCCTACAAATTTGGCAGGGGGGAGAGACCCAGTACTTC.

The chain employs TRBV5-1 and TRBJ2-5, with 9 nucleotides matching TRBD2. V was pared by 4 bases and J by 2 bases, with 12 bases of the junction left unmatched. The CDR3 contains 17 residues. The germline gives CDR1 SGHRS, CDR2 YFSETQ. This CDR3 reads CASSPTPRLAAQETQYF. In nucleotides, the CDR3 is TGCGCCAGCAGCCCCACCCCCCGACTAGCGGCACAAGAGACCCAGTACTTC.

CDR3 protein: CASSNYRVRNQPQHF. As DNA, the CDR3 is TGTGCCAGCAGTAACTACAGGGTGCGAAATCAGCCCCAGCATTTT. The chain uses TRBV28 and TRBJ1-5, with D perhaps matching TRBD1 (6 bases). V lost 5 bases, J lost 4 bases, and 15 bases lay in between. The CDR3 covers 15 residues. Germline V gene lookup returns CDR1 MDHEN and CDR2 SYDVKM.

This chain joins TRBV15 and TRBJ1-2; 8 bases agree with TRBD1. Unmatched junction bases numbered 9, after V lost 1 base and J lost 2 bases. This CDR3 has 17 amino acids. The germline V gene encodes CDR1 LNHNV and CDR2 YYDKDF (reference sequence). CDR3 sequence reads: CATSRGSPGQANYGYTF. DNA of the CDR3: TGTGCCACCAGCAGAGGTTCACCGGGACAGGCCAACTATGGCTACACCTTC. The full variable domain, rest sourced from reference TRBV15 and TRBJ1-2, is DAMVIQNPRYQVTQFGKPVTLSCSQTLNHNVMYWYQQKSSQAPKLLFHYYDKDFNNEADTPDNFQSRRPNTSFCFLDIRSPGLGDTAMYLCATSRGSPGQANYGYTFGSGTRLTVV.

This clone was seen a single time. The gene calls are TRBV6-4 and TRBJ2-7; 7 positions agree with TRBD2. The CDR3 covers 16 residues. Germline CDR1 is MRHNA and CDR2 is SNTAGT. The V gene end was trimmed by 5 bases and the J gene end by 5 bases; junction bases not matched to a gene: 15. Written as DNA, the CDR3 is TGTGCCAGCAGTATTATCCGGGGGAGGGGATTACACGAGCAGTACTTC. Translation: CASSIIRGRGLHEQYF.

This rearrangement joins TRBV28 to TRBJ1-1; D gene uncertain. In germline, CDR1 is MDHEN, CDR2 SYDVKM. The CDR3 has 13 residues. V lost 4 bases and J lost 1, with 7 bases in between. The CDR3 loop reads CASSYPGNTEAFF. DNA for the CDR3: TGTGCCAGCAGTTACCCGGGGAACACTGAAGCTTTCTTT.

The chain combines TRBV2 with TRBJ2-1; 13 nucleotides align to TRBD2. V trimming: 6 bases; J trimming: 7 bases; junction bases outside the gene matches: 9. There are 16 residues in the CDR3. CDR1 SNHLY and CDR2 FYNNEI come from the germline V gene. CDR3 protein: CASSVPGLAGINEQFF. In DNA, the CDR3 is TGTGCCAGCAGCGTCCCGGGACTAGCGGGAATAAATGAGCAGTTCTTC.

The chain links TRBV29-1 to TRBJ2-7, with TRBD1 identical over 7 bases. The germline gives CDR1 SQVTM, CDR2 ANQGSEA. CDR3 size: 15 residues. After removal of 4 bases from V and 2 bases from J, the junction contained 11 bases not matched to a gene. In nucleotides, the CDR3 is TGCAGCGTTGGAGGACAGGACGCATCCCCCTACGAGCAGTACTTC. Translated: CSVGGQDASPYEQYF.

The CDR3 nucleotides read TGTGCCAGCAGCCCCCGGACTAGCGGGGATTACAATGAGCAGTTCTTC. Its protein product is CASSPRTSGDYNEQFF. V usage is TRBV11-1 and J usage is TRBJ2-1; 12 nucleotides line up with TRBD2. V lost 5 bases and J lost 4; bases outside the gene matches: 6. CDR3 size: 16 residues. Per germline, CDR1 SGHAT and CDR2 FQDESV (reference sequence).